This T cell receptor (beta chain) was captured by sequencing in a study of shared clonotypes between healthy human individuals. Across the whole study: Per donor, CD8 memory used one plate, CD8 naive used two, CD4 memory used three and CD4 naive used three. Regarding the study as a whole: It was only blood that was sampled, and tissue repertoires likely differ. Sharing across a few donors was seen in around 5% of naive CD4 clonotypes.

As for this clone: The antigen remains unidentified.

Using immunoSEQ multiplex PCR, the repertoire was profiled, and TCRdb retains in-frame clones only, with some absent. The sample shows about 2 million clones, about 95% of them seen only once. Germline V lookup: CDR1 LNHDA, CDR2 SQIVND (reference sequence). V lost 7 bases, J lost 7 bases, and 16 bases lay in between. This CDR3 is built from 14 residues. Naive CD8 cells were CD45RO-negative, positively selected for CCR7, excluding terminally differentiated effector memory CD45RA+ cells. Donation came from healthy HIV-negative adults that had no recent acute infections or vaccinations. The sequenced material came from naive CD8+ T cells sorted from blood. The receptor was derived from a man between 18 and 35 years old in good health. The chain employs TRBV19 and TRBJ1-4; D possibly corresponds to TRBD1 (5 bases). The CDR3 protein is CASTPGTGIEKLFF. The CDR3 bases are TGTGCCAGTACTCCCGGGACTGGGATTGAAAAACTGTTTTTT.